The 16 T cell receptor beta chains reported below all come from one sample, sequenced in a study of cytomegalovirus exposure and HLA in healthy donors. The PCR used 60 Vbeta and 13 Jbeta primers. The protocol was immunoSEQ multiplex PCR, while the TCRdb copy is restricted to in-frame clones and leaves out a portion. This repertoire includes some 72,000 clones. The sample comprised PBMCs. These receptors were taken from a man younger than 45 in good health and CMV-seronegative.

This chain connects TRBV9 to TRBJ1-1; 8 nucleotides line up with TRBD1. Germline CDR1 is SGDLS and CDR2 is YYNGEE. Unmatched junction bases numbered 12, after V lost 7 bases and J lost 7 bases. CDR3 length equals 14 residues. CDR3 protein: CASAQGTGGREAFF. In nucleotides, the CDR3 is TGTGCCAGCGCCCAGGGGACAGGCGGCCGTGAAGCTTTCTTT.

The rearrangement uses TRBV9 and TRBJ1-2; no clear D gene. The CDR3 has 14 amino acids. Germline CDR1 reads SGDLS; CDR2 reads YYNGEE. V lost 0 bases, J lost 1 base, and 7 bases lay in between. CDR3 bases: TGTGCCAGCAGCGTAGTAACAAGTAACTATGGCTACACCTTC. Amino acid sequence: CASSVVTSNYGYTF.

This chain links TRBV7-2 with TRBJ2-2; possibly TRBD2 for D (5 bases). Between the trimmed V and J ends, which lost 6 bases and 0 bases, there was a span of 11 bases. This CDR3 contains 15 residues. The V gene's germline CDR1 is SGHTA and CDR2 FQGNSA. DNA of the CDR3: TGTGCCAGCAGGATAGCGTTCGCGAACACCGGGGAGCTGTTTTTT. Translating gives CASRIAFANTGELFF.

The rearrangement uses TRBV5-4 and TRBJ2-2, with D tentatively TRBD2 (6 bases). V was cut by 5 bases and J by 3 bases, with 14 bases left in between. CDR3 length equals 15 residues. Germline assignment: CDR1 SGHNT and CDR2 YYREEE (reference sequence). The CDR3 sequence: CASRPGTYHTGELFF. DNA of the CDR3: TGTGCCAGCAGACCAGGGACTTACCACACCGGGGAGCTGTTTTTT.

The genes are TRBV6-5 and TRBJ2-5, with 8 positions matching TRBD2. The CDR3 extends over 14 amino acids. From germline, CDR1 is MNHEY and CDR2 SVGAGI. The V segment lost 7 bases and the J segment 2 bases; nucleotides outside the gene matches: 6. For the CDR3, the DNA is TGTGCCAGCAATCCACTAGCGGATCAAGAGACCCAGTACTTC. Translated, it gives CASNPLADQETQYF.

The chain carries TRBV5-1 and TRBJ2-6; 9 positions match TRBD2. Trimming took 0 bases from V and 2 from J; bases not matched to a gene: 3. The CDR3 covers 17 residues. Looked up from germline, CDR1 is SGHRS and CDR2 is YFSETQ. In DNA form, the CDR3 reads TGCGCCAGCAGCTTGGAGTTAGCGGGAGCTGGGGCCAACGTCCTGACTTTC. Translating gives CASSLELAGAGANVLTF.

This chain uses TRBV9 with TRBJ2-5; D is possibly TRBD1 (5 bases). V was clipped by 2 bases and J by 5 bases, with 10 bases between them. The CDR3 totals 13 residues. CDR1 and CDR2 (germline): SGDLS, YYNGEE. The CDR3 sequence: CASSVQGTETQYF. The CDR3 nucleotides read TGTGCCAGCAGCGTTCAGGGTACGGAGACCCAGTACTTC.

The chain uses TRBV11-2 and TRBJ2-7; 8 bases agree with TRBD2. Per germline, CDR1 SGHAT and CDR2 FQNNGV. V lost 5 bases and J lost 1; bases outside the gene matches: 7. There are 15 residues in the CDR3. CDR3: CASSPQREWSYEQYF. The CDR3 DNA reads as TGTGCCAGCAGCCCCCAGCGGGAGTGGTCCTACGAGCAGTACTTC.

The CDR3, as DNA: TGTGCAAGTCGCTTAGCCCGGGACAGGGAAAACTACGAGCAGTACTTC. The encoded protein is CASRLARDRENYEQYF. V gene TRBV12-2 combines with J gene TRBJ2-7; the table's D gene call, TRBD1, was not cross checked with the DNA. TRBV12-2 is designated a pseudogene. CDR3 length: 16 residues.

The chain carries TRBV30 and TRBJ2-7, with 9 bases that match TRBD1. CDR3 length: 12 amino acids. Germline CDR1 and CDR2: GTSNPN and SVGIG (reference sequence). V was pared by 8 bases and J by 5 bases, with 7 bases of the junction left unmatched. CDR3 protein: CAGGQGNHEQYF. The DNA for the CDR3 is TGTGCCGGAGGACAGGGGAACCACGAGCAGTACTTC.

The V call is TRBV7-6, the J call TRBJ2-7; 9 bases align to TRBD1. This CDR3 contains 17 residues. CDR1 SGHVS and CDR2 FNYEAQ come from the germline V gene. The V segment lost 5 bases and the J segment 0 bases; nucleotides outside the gene matches: 11. The CDR3 nucleotides read TGTGCCAGCAGCCCCCTCCCCCGGACAGGGGACTCCTACGAGCAGTACTTC. Amino acids: CASSPLPRTGDSYEQYF.

This sequence joins TRBV7-9 and TRBJ1-2; no firm D call. Per germline, CDR1 SEHNR and CDR2 FQNEAQ (reference sequence). The V and J ends lost 1 base and 4 bases respectively, with 13 bases between them. CDR3 length: 15 amino acids. The CDR3 is CASSLGVRGTYGYTF. The CDR3 DNA sequence: TGTGCCAGCAGCTTAGGGGTTAGAGGCACCTATGGCTACACCTTC.

V gene TRBV29-1 combines with J gene TRBJ2-5; maybe TRBD1 (5 bases). The CDR3 spans 13 residues. Germline V CDR1 and CDR2: SQVTM, ANQGSEA. V was clipped by 3 bases and J by 4 bases, with 12 bases between them. DNA for the CDR3: TGCAGCGTTGAGGGTAGGGGCGGAGAGACCCAGTACTTC. It specifies CSVEGRGGETQYF.

The gene calls are TRBV7-9 and TRBJ2-3; 7 bases are a match to TRBD2. Germline V lookup: CDR1 SEHNR, CDR2 FQNEAQ (reference sequence). V shed 8 bases and J 4 bases; nucleotides not matched to a gene: 6. The CDR3 totals 13 residues. The CDR3 DNA sequence: TGTGCCAGCCAACGAGCGGGGCCAGATACGCAGTATTTT. Amino acids: CASQRAGPDTQYF. Full variable domain (missing parts from reference TRBV7-9 and TRBJ2-3): DTGVSQNPRHKITKRGQNVTFRCDPISEHNRLYWYRQTLGQGPEFLTYFQNEAQLEKSRLLSDRFSAERPKGSFSTLEIQRTEQGDSAMYLCASQRAGPDTQYFGPGTRLTVL.

This chain links TRBV5-8 with TRBJ2-5; D is unclear. The CDR3 has 12 residues. Germline V lookup: CDR1 SGHTS, CDR2 YDEGEE. The V end was cut by 6 bases, the J end by 4 bases, with 10 bases between. This CDR3 reads CASKKHLETQYF. CDR3 nucleotide sequence: TGTGCCAGCAAGAAACACCTAGAGACCCAGTACTTC.

V usage is TRBV19 and J usage is TRBJ1-2; 8 positions match TRBD1. With V trimmed by 4 bases and J by 3 bases, 7 bases remained unmatched. CDR3 size: 15 residues. Germline CDR1 reads LNHDA; CDR2 reads SQIVND (reference sequence). The CDR3 loop is CASSNPGGRDYGYTF. CDR3 coding DNA: TGTGCCAGTAGTAACCCAGGGGGCCGGGACTATGGCTACACCTTC.